The present T cell receptor (beta chain) was sequenced within a study of blood T cell repertoires in COVID-19. Study-level information: PBMCs, B-cell-depleted T cells, or T cells were the source of the cDNA or gDNA that made up the material.

Residents of 24 US areas, aged roughly 18 to 89 years, made up the participants. Either two negative PCRs, clearance, or symptom resolution qualified Cohort 3 donors as recovered. V lost 5 bases and J lost 2, with 19 bases in between. The length of the CDR3 is 17 residues. CDR1 and CDR2 (germline): KGHDR, SFDVKD. The authors' processing: Nucleated cell counts were estimated from reference gene primer amplification. The data were produced by immunoSEQ multiplex PCR, yet TCRdb's version contains in-frame clones alone and is incomplete. For V, J and clone size, that table is used; D and trimming come from the DNA. The sample has 200,000 or so clones; around 81% are singletons.

The specimen was PBMCs or T cells enriched from blood (not recorded which). The chain joins TRBV24-1 to TRBJ2-3; D remains ambiguous. The sequence derives from a man in his forties or fifties who had recovered from COVID-19. This CDR3 reads CATSANEVLTDTDTQYF. In nucleotides, the CDR3 is TGTGCCACCAGTGCAAATGAGGTCCTCACCGACACAGATACGCAGTATTTT.